A selection of T cell receptor beta chains follows, all from one sample in a study of T cell repertoires in cytomegalovirus infection. MiXCR, run by TCRdb on the reads, gives a single entry per CDR3 protein. In the table there are hundreds of thousands of distinct CDR3 sequences, 11% of which are singletons. The sample taken for sequencing was PBMCs. All receptors derive from a human donor in good health (CMV status not recorded). Some clones in this sample may be carry-over from other donors' samples. Each CDR3 is given with its conserved first and last residue. The D gene is left open where the match is weak. Size is stated for part of the rows, as once, few or many counts, or as a class when the clone is expanded.

-,TRBJ1-5,TRBV30,many,CAWSRNRSNQPQHF,TGTGCCTGGAGTAGGAACAGGAGCAATCAGCCCCAGCATTTT
TRBD2,TRBJ2-5,TRBV23-1,few,CASSQGQLAPQETQYF,TGCGCCAGCAGTCAAGGCCAACTAGCGCCCCAAGAGACCCAGTACTTC
-,TRBJ2-3,TRBV5-5,many,CASSLRTTFTDTQYF,TGTGCCAGCAGCTTGAGGACAACGTTTACAGATACGCAGTATTTT
TRBD2,TRBJ2-5,TRBV4-2,many,CASSQEQAGLAGGPQETQYF,TGTGCCAGCAGCCAAGAACAAGCGGGACTAGCGGGAGGGCCGCAAGAGACCCAGTACTTC
-,TRBJ2-1,TRBV6-5,many,CASSPELSRNGFF,TGTGCCAGCAGTCCAGAACTGAGCCGCAACGGGTTCTTC
TRBD2,TRBJ2-5,TRBV7-8,many,CASSPRLAGGPELGGWETQYF,TGTGCCAGCAGCCCCCGACTAGCGGGAGGGCCGGAATTGGGGGGTTGGGAGACCCAGTACTTC
-,TRBJ1-2,TRBV5-4,many,CASSTGQSQAYGYTF,TGTGCCAGCAGTACCGGACAGTCCCAGGCGTATGGCTACACCTTC
-,TRBJ2-3,TRBV20-1,-,CSAVKRTSTDTQYF,TGCAGTGCCGTAAAGCGGACTAGCACAGATACGCAGTATTTT
-,TRBJ2-5,TRBV20-1,many,CSARDRLRNQETQYF,TGCAGTGCTAGAGATCGTCTCCGAAACCAAGAGACCCAGTACTTC
-,TRBJ1-2,TRBV20-1,-,CSAPTRGSNFGYTF,TGCAGTGCTCCAACCAGGGGTTCGAACTTCGGCTACACCTTC
-,TRBJ1-5,TRBV28,many,CASSTKGQPQHF,TGTGCCAGCAGTACAAAGGGGCAGCCCCAGCATTTT
TRBD2,TRBJ2-7,TRBV9,many,CASSVGPAGELYEQYF,TGTGCCAGCAGCGTAGGCCCAGCGGGGGAGCTTTACGAGCAGTACTTC
-,TRBJ1-1,TRBV7-3,-,CASSLSWGQEAFF,TGTGCCAGCAGCTTGAGCTGGGGACAAGAAGCTTTCTTT
-,TRBJ2-7,TRBV4-2,many,CASSPGLSLTYEQYF,TGTGCCAGCAGCCCAGGACTTTCCCTTACCTACGAGCAGTACTTC